The clone carrying this TCR beta chain was recorded only once. The germline gene is not matched at one end of the junction; a read error may be the cause. This specimen comes from a study of tumor-infiltrating lymphocytes in primary liver carcinoma. RNA and DNA were co-extracted from about 19-30 mg of unsorted bulk tissue. There are 14 residues in the CDR3. Germline CDR1 ENHRY, CDR2 SYGVKD. The input was 450 to 550 ng total RNA; TCR beta cDNA was made from it with a constant-region primer. Three nested multiplex PCR rounds, a slightly modified ARM-PCR method, built the TCR beta libraries. Rounds one and two of PCR, each of about 10 cycles, were primed with TRBV1-TRBV30 forward primers and a C-beta reverse primer. TCRdb recomputed calls from the multiplex PCR reads with MiXCR, one row per CDR3 protein. The table lists around 60,000 distinct CDR3 sequences, approximately 74% of them singletons.

The specimen sequenced was liver tumor tissue from sampling region 4. Subset meaning: tumor region T4, right-lateral pole. V and J are TRBV10-3 and TRBJ1-5; no firm D call. This TCR was recovered from a man in his forties or fifties with primary liver carcinoma and hepatitis B virus infection. As DNA, the CDR3 is TGTGCCGTCAGTGAGTATGATGGCGATCAGCCCCGGCATTTT. This sequence encodes CAVSEYDGDQPRHF.